The TCR beta chain described here comes from a study of T cell clones after liver transplantation. Regarding the study as a whole: Post-transplant, graft-donor-reactive CD4 TCRbeta sequences in blood dropped significantly in most of the 8 subjects.

As to this clone: Its target is not known.

TCRdb's table, derived via immunoSEQ multiplex PCR, lists solely in-frame clones and lacks some. The data show roughly 120,000 clones, about nine tenths seen once. J gave up 0 bases and V 5 bases, and 7 bases lay outside the gene matches. This CDR3 is 15 amino acids long. Germline values: CDR1 LNHNV, CDR2 YYDKDF (reference sequence). The receptor's source is a human patient who received a liver transplant. The graft donor may have given rise to some T cells. The V and J genes are TRBV15 and TRBJ2-7; 7 bases align to TRBD1. The sample in question was CD4+ T cells from blood, obtained 12 months after liver transplant. CDR3 DNA sequence: TGTGCCACCAGCCTACGGACAGGAGTCTCCTACGAGCAGTACTTC. This translates into CATSLRTGVSYEQYF.